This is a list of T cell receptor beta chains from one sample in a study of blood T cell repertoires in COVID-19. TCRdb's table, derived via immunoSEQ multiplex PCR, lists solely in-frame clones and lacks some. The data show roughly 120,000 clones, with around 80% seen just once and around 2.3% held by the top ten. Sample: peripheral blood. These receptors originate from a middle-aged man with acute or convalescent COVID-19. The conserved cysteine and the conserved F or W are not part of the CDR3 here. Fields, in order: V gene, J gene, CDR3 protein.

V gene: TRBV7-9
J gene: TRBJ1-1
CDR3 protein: ASSLSYVQNTEAF

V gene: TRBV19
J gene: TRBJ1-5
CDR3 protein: ASNRGRNQPQH

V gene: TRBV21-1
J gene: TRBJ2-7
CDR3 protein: AKRGEQY

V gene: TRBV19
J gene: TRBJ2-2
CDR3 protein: ASSISGGPGELF

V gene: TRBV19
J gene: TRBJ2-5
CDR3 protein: ASGESLETQY

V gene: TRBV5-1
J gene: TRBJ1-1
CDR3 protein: ASSLVAGLGTEAF

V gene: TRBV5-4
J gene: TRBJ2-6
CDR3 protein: ASSTTGYGANVLT

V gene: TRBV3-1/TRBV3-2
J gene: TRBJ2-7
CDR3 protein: ASSQGASGGGNEQY

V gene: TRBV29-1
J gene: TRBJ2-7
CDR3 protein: SVLDILGLPDSYEQY

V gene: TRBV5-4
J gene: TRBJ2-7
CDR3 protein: ASSLEGTVNEQY

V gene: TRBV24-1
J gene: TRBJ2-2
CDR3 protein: ATSDGAGRMAGELF

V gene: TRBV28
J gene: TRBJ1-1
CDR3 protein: ASSFLSIWTGESTEAF

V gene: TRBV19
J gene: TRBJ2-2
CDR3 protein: ASTRDRGTGELF

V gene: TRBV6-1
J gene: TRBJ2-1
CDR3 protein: ASSEVASGVGQF

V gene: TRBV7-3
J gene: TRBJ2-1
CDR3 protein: ASSPLGVRGQGNEQF

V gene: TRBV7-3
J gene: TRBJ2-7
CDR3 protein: ASSKGQAEEQY

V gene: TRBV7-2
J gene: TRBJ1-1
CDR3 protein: ASSFYQGVRTEAF

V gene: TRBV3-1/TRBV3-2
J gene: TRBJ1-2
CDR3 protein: ASSIPGTGGTYT

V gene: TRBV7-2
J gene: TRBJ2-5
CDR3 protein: ASSSEGALTETQY

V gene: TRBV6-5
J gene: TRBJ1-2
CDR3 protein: ASIYGTGYGYT

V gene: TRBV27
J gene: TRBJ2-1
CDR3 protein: ASSLGGMSGTSYNEQF

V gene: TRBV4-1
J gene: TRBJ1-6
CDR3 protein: ASSQDRPNTGALH

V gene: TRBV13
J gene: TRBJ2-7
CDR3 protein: ASSLRLASYEQY

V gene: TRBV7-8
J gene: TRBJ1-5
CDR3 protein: ASSPRPPDRRNQPQH

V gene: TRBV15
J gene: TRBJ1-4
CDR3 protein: ATSGQGRNEKLF

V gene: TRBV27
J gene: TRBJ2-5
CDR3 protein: ASSLTGRGPQETQY

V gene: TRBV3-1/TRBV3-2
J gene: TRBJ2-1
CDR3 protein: ASSQDGWSEQF

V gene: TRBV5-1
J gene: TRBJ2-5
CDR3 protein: ASSQGSGRETQY

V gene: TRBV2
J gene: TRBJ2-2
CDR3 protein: ASTVSRYTGELF

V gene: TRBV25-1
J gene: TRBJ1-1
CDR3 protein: ASSAPHGGEAF

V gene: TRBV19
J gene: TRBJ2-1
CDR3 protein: ASSGTSVHEQF

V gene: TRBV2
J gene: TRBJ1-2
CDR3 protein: ASSREGRALGYT

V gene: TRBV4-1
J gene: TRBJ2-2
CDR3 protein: ASSPRGPFYTGELF

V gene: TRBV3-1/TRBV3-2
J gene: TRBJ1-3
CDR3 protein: ASSQVGLWGGNTIY

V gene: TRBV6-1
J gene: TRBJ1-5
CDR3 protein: ASSDPTGNQPQH

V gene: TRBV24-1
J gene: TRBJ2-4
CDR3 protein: ATSDPDRLAKNIQY

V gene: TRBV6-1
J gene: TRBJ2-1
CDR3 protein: ASGRASFNEQF

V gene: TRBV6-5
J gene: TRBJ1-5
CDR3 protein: ASRADRGEGWPQH

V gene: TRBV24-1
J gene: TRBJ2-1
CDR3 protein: ATGGTYYNEQF

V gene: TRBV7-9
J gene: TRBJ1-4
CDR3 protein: ASSLEGQGGRKLF

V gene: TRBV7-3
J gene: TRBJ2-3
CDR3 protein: ASSLTGRLAGAVDTQY

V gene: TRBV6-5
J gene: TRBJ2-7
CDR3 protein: ASRTSGSHYEQY

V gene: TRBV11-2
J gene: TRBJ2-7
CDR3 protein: ASSFPLYYEQY

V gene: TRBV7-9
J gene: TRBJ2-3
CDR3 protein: ASSFTSGGASTDTQY

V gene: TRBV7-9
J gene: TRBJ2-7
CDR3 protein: ASSLAIGTVYEQY

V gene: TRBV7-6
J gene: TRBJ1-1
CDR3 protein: ASSLVTNPRDRISPEAF

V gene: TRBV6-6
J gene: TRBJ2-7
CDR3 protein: ASRSPNYEQY

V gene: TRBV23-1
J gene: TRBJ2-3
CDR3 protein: ASSQSASTDTQY

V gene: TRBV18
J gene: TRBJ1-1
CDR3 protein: ASSPREYRSSEAF

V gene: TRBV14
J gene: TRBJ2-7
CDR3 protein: ASSQSTGLGEQY

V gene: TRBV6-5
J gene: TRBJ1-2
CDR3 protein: ASRVQGAYGYT

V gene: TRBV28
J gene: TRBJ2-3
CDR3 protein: ASSIAGVGSGYTDTQY

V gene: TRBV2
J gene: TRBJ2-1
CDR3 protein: ASSEAGGPF

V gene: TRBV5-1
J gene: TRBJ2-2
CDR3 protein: ASSLEAQGTGELF

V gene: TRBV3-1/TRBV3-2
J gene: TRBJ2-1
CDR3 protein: ASSQDAGVSPDEQF